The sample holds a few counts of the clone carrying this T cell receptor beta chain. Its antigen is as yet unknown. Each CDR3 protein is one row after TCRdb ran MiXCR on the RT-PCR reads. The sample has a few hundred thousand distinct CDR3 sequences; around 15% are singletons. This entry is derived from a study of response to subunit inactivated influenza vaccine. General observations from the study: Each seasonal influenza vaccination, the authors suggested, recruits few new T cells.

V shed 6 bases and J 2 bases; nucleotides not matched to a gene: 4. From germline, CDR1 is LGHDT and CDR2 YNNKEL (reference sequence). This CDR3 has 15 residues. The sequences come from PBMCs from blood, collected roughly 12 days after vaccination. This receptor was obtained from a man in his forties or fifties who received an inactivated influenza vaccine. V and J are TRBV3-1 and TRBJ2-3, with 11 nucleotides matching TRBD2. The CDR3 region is CASRELAGDTDTQYF. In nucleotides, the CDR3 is TGTGCCAGCAGGGAACTAGCGGGGGACACAGATACGCAGTATTTT.